This T cell receptor (beta chain) was documented in a study of T cell responses to AZD1222 COVID-19 vaccine. Study observations and caveats: Spike-specific TCRs gained breadth and depth after people received two AZD1222 doses.

Profiling relied on immunoSEQ multiplex PCR, and the TCRdb table lists in-frame clones only, not all of them. The sample consists of about 160,000 clones, about nine tenths of them appearing once. This clone was seen more than once but under ten times. Its antigen is unidentified. This specimen was peripheral blood, taken on day 0 of AZD1222 vaccination. The receptor was derived from an adult in good health.

Here the CDR3 reads CASSPGGPSYNEQFF. The CDR3 coding sequence is TGTGCCAGCAGCCCCGGGGGGCCATCCTACAATGAGCAGTTCTTC. This chain uses TRBV7-8 with TRBJ2-1, with D maybe TRBD2 (7 bases). CDR3 length: 15 residues. CDR1 SGHVS and CDR2 FQNEAQ come from the germline V gene. V was clipped by 5 bases and J by 1 base, with 12 bases between them.